The rows below give T cell receptor beta chains drawn from one sample of a study of T cell repertoires in cytomegalovirus infection. Via MiXCR, TCRdb re-called the reads, giving one row per CDR3 protein. The sample holds fewer than 300,000 distinct CDR3 sequences, about 23% seen once. Material: PBMCs. These receptors came from a human donor in good health (CMV status not recorded). Some clones in this sample may be carry-over from other donors' samples. Each CDR3 is given with its conserved first and last residue. The order of the fields is V gene, J gene, CDR3 protein.

TRBV28	TRBJ2-7	CASSRGQGRDEQYF
TRBV19	TRBJ2-2	CASSIAGVNTGELFF
TRBV28	TRBJ2-7	CASSVDMTRYEQYF
TRBV12-3/TRBV12-4	TRBJ1-5	CASSAQGTGNQPQHF
TRBV28	TRBJ2-7	CASLRGGLYF
TRBV7-9	TRBJ2-4	CASSLTSGRGNIQYF
TRBV6-2/TRBV6-3	TRBJ2-3	CASSYTAGTDTQYF
TRBV12-3/TRBV12-4	TRBJ2-3	CASSFAQNTQYF
TRBV28	TRBJ2-1	CASSELAGAHNEQFF
TRBV9	TRBJ2-5	CASSGSGTSQETQYF
TRBV2	TRBJ1-1	CASISRITEAFF
TRBV29-1	TRBJ2-1	CSVLSGRASEQFF
TRBV20-1	TRBJ1-6	CSAHPGVNSPLHF
TRBV12-3/TRBV12-4	TRBJ2-2	CASSLGTGKTGELFF
TRBV12-3/TRBV12-4	TRBJ2-7	CASSPRGTGAYEQYF
TRBV7-2	TRBJ2-7	CASSLGASGYEQYF
TRBV5-1	TRBJ2-7	CASSVPRGVGTALGEQYF
TRBV20-1	TRBJ1-2	CSATPRGINYGYTF
TRBV7-2	TRBJ2-1	CASLGPPNPKQFF
TRBV19	TRBJ2-7	CASSNGGTGNYEQYF
TRBV7-2	TRBJ2-1	CASSSQGLGYNEQFF
TRBV20-1	TRBJ2-2	CSARPRATGELFF
TRBV7-7	TRBJ2-1	CASSLDWTDNFYNEQFF
TRBV7-9	TRBJ1-4	CASSLLAGQTLFF